This T cell receptor beta chain was obtained from a study of cytomegalovirus exposure and HLA in healthy donors. Study context: A prior study identified 117 million unique TCR beta sequences from about 179 million T cells. From donors who were HLA-typed, an early data release held about 85 million unique TCRs. Notes on the study in general: Certain indistinguishable V segments, among them TRBV6-2 and TRBV6-3, were excluded.

PCR involved 60 Vbeta and 13 Jbeta primers. Assay: immunoSEQ multiplex PCR; the TCRdb copy retains only in-frame clones and omits some. The top ten clones hold roughly 3% of a sample with roughly 130,000 clones, around 83% of them seen once. On this clone itself: Its antigen is unknown.

Trimming took 2 bases from V and 4 from J, leaving 10 bases between them. The CDR3 sequence is 14 residues long. The germline V gene has CDR1 SGHRS and CDR2 YFSETQ. This chain connects TRBV5-1 to TRBJ2-1; D possibly corresponds to TRBD1 (6 bases). Sequences were obtained from PBMCs. The TCR originated in a man in his fifties in good health and CMV-seronegative. The CDR3 protein is CASSLGQQYNEQFF. The DNA for the CDR3 is TGCGCCAGCAGCTTAGGACAGCAATACAATGAGCAGTTCTTC.